One T cell receptor beta chain is described in this entry. Its target is unknown. Profiled with immunoSEQ multiplex PCR; TCRdb holds only in-frame clones, not every one. This table holds 35,000 to 50,000 clones, less than 95% found once. This entry is derived from a study of T cells after posttransplantation cyclophosphamide. Whole-study findings and limits: Recipient CMV seropositivity and CMV reactivation strongly tracked TRB clonality. Tissue-infiltrating T cells from skin or gut overlapped little with blood T cells. Donor-recipient repertoire similarity was low at 1-2 months, rising over year one.

Cyclophosphamide on days +3 and +4 followed busulfan-fludarabine conditioning and a marrow graft. V was shortened by 0 bases and J by 1 base, with 6 bases between the two germline ends. Germline V gives CDR1 LNHNV, CDR2 YYDKDF (reference sequence). The CDR3 consists of 14 residues. The J gene is TRBJ1-1, the V gene TRBV15, with D unclear. Material: PBMCs, obtained around 63 days after allogeneic stem cell transplant with posttransplant cyclophosphamide. The sequence was obtained from a male patient between 60 and 69 years old who received an allogeneic stem cell transplant from a related donor and was CMV-positive. The T cells may partly be graft donor cells. This CDR3 is CATSRDLPNTEAFF. The DNA of the CDR3 is TGTGCCACCAGCAGAGATCTACCGAACACTGAAGCTTTCTTT.